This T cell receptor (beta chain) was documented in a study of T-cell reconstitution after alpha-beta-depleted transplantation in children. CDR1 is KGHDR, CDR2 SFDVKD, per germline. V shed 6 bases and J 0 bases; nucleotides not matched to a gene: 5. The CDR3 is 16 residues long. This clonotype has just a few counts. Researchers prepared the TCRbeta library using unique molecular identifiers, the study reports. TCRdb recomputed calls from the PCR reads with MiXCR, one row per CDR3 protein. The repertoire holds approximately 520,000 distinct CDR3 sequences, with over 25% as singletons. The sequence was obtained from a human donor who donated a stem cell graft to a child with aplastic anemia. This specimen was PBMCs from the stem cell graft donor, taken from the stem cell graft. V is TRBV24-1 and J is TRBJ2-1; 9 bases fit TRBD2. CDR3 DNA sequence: TGTGCCACCAGTTCCGGTAGCGGGAGCTCCTACAATGAGCAGTTCTTC. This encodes CATSSGSGSSYNEQFF.